This T cell receptor (beta chain) was documented in a study of CD8+CD57+ T cells in acquired aplastic anemia. Study-level background: DNA from sorted CD4+ and CD8+ cells averaged 3.2 ug. CD4+ cells from healthy donors averaged about 10 million reads. Study outcomes and limitations: Simpson's diversity of CD8+ cells was not significantly different in patients compared with controls.

Germline assignment: CDR1 SEHNR and CDR2 FQNEAQ (reference sequence). The CDR3 is made up of 11 amino acids. Trimming stripped 6 bases from V and 5 bases from J, with 5 bases between. Template material for TCR beta VDJ and CDR3 profiling consisted of genomic DNA. From the reads, TCRdb called clonotypes with MiXCR, one entry per CDR3 protein. Of about 160,000 distinct CDR3 sequences in the sample, roughly 47% were seen once. Regarding this clonotype: Its antigen is as yet unknown.

The sample consisted of sorted CD4+, CD8+, or CD8+CD57+ T cells (not recorded which) from PBMCs. The receptor was isolated from a human donor in good health. The chain joins TRBV7-9 to TRBJ2-1, with D hard to call. The CDR3 nucleotides are TGTGCCAGCAGGAAAAACAATGAGCAGTTCTTC. Translation gives CASRKNNEQFF.